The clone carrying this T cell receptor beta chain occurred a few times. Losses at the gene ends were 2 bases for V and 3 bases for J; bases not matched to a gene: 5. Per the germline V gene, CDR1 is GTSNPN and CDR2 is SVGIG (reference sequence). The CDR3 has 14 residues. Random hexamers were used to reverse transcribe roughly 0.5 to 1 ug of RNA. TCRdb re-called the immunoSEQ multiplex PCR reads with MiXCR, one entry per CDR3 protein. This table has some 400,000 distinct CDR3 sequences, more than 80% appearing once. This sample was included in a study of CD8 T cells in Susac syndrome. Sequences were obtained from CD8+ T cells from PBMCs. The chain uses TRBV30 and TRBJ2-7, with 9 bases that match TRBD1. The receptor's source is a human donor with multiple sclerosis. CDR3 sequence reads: CAWSPWDRVYEQYF. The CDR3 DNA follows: TGTGCCTGGAGTCCTTGGGACAGGGTCTACGAGCAGTACTTC.